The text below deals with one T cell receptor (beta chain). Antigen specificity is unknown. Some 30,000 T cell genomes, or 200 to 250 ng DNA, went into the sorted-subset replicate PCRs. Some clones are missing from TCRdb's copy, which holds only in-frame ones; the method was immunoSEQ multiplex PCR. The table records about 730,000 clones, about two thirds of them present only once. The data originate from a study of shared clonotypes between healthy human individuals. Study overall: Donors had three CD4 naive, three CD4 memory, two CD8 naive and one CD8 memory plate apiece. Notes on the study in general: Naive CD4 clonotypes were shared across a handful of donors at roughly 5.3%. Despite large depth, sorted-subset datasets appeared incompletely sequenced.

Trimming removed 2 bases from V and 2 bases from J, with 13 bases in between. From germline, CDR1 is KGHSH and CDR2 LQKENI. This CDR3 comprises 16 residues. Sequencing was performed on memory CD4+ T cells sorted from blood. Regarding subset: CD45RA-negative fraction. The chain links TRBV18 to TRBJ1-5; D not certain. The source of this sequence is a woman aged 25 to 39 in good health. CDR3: CASSPVASRGNQPQHF. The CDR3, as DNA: TGTGCCAGCTCACCAGTCGCATCTCGGGGCAATCAGCCCCAGCATTTT. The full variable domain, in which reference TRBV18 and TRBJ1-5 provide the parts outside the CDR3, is NAGVMQNPRHLVRRRGQEARLRCSPMKGHSHVYWYRQLPEEGLKFMVYLQKENIIDESGMPKERFSAEFPKEGPSILRIQQVVRGDSAAYFCASSPVASRGNQPQHFGDGTRLSIL.